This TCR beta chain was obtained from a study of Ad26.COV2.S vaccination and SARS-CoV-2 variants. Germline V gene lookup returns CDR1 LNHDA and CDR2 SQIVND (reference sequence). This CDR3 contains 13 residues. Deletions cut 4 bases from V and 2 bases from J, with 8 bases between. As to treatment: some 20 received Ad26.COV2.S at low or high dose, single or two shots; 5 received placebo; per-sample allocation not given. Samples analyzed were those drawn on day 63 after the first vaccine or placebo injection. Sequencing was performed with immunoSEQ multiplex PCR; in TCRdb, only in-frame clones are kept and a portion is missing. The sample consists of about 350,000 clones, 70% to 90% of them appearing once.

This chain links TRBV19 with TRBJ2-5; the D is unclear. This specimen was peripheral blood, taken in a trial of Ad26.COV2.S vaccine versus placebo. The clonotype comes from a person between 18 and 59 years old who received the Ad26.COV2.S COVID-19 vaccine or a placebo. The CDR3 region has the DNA TGTGCCAGTAGTACTACAGCTCAAGAGACCCAGTACTTC. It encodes CASSTTAQETQYF.